This is a list of T cell receptor beta chains from one sample in a study of blood T cells in healthy people across ages. TCRdb redid the calling of the 5' RACE reads with MiXCR, one entry per CDR3 protein. Among 600,000 to 850,000 distinct CDR3 sequences listed, approximately 39% were seen once. The sample consisted of blood. All receptors derive from a woman aged 55-70 years in good health. CDR3s include the opening cysteine and the closing phenylalanine or tryptophan. Each record gives: clone size, V gene, D gene, J gene, CDR3 protein, CDR3 DNA. D genes are given only for firm matches. Only part of the rows carry a size: once, few, many, or a class if the clone is expanded.

NA	TRBV20-1	NA	TRBJ2-1	CSASLPSWNEQFF	TGCAGTGCTAGCCTCCCCTCTTGGAATGAGCAGTTCTTC
few	TRBV27	TRBD1	TRBJ2-3	CASYESRDRGDTQYF	TGTGCCAGCTACGAATCCCGGGACAGGGGGGATACGCAGTATTTT
many	TRBV6-5	NA	TRBJ2-7	CASSTPREQYF	TGTGCCAGCAGTACCCCCCGCGAGCAGTACTTC
NA	TRBV5-1	NA	TRBJ2-1	CASSLARLTDDYPILEGGEQFF	TGCGCCAGCAGCTTGGCCCGACTGACCGATGACTACCCAATACTAGAGGGTGGTGAGCAGTTCTTC
NA	TRBV5-1	NA	TRBJ2-7	CASSWVGDWDEQYF	TGCGCCAGCAGCTGGGTCGGGGACTGGGACGAGCAGTACTTC
NA	TRBV5-1	NA	TRBJ1-5	CASSGGDSGPQHF	TGCGCCAGCAGCGGAGGGGACTCTGGGCCCCAGCATTTT
NA	TRBV27	TRBD2	TRBJ2-5	CASSLEPSGSQETQYF	TGTGCCAGCAGTTTAGAGCCTAGCGGGAGTCAAGAGACCCAGTACTTC
NA	TRBV10-3	NA	TRBJ1-2	CAIMGEGAYGYTF	TGTGCCATCATGGGGGAGGGCGCCTATGGCTACACCTTC
few	TRBV9	TRBD2	TRBJ2-7	CASSPSGGATYEQYF	TGTGCCAGCAGCCCGAGCGGGGGGGCCACCTACGAGCAGTACTTC
NA	TRBV18	NA	TRBJ1-1	CASSERGDAEAFF	TGTGCCAGCTCAGAAAGGGGAGATGCTGAAGCTTTCTTT
NA	TRBV7-9	TRBD2	TRBJ2-1	CASSPAMGLVNEQFF	TGTGCCAGCAGCCCGGCGATGGGACTAGTGAATGAGCAGTTCTTC
NA	TRBV7-9	NA	TRBJ2-1	CASSSPVETQFF	TGTGCCAGCAGCTCGCCGGTGGAGACCCAGTTCTTC
many	TRBV9	TRBD2	TRBJ2-3	CASTPGGGADTQYF	TGTGCCAGCACCCCTGGGGGGGGTGCAGATACGCAGTATTTT
many	TRBV7-2	TRBD2	TRBJ2-3	CASSFAGVAVDTQYF	TGTGCCAGCAGCTTTGCGGGAGTAGCGGTAGATACGCAGTATTTT
NA	TRBV9	TRBD1	TRBJ2-7	CVSSVEGTGGDEQYF	TGTGTCAGCAGCGTAGAGGGGACAGGGGGAGACGAGCAGTACTTC
few	TRBV11-1	TRBD1	TRBJ2-5	CASRHNTGVETQYF	TGTGCCAGCAGACATAATACAGGGGTAGAGACCCAGTACTTC
many	TRBV29-1	TRBD1	TRBJ1-5	CSVRTGGQPQHF	TGCAGCGTTAGGACAGGAGGTCAGCCCCAGCATTTT
few	TRBV6-5	NA	TRBJ2-5	CASSLTKGEQYF	TGTGCCAGCAGTTTAACCAAGGGGGAGCAGTACTTC
NA	TRBV3-1	NA	TRBJ2-7	CASSQGQVSNEQYF	TGTGCCAGCAGCCAAGGGCAGGTCAGTAACGAGCAGTACTTC
NA	TRBV20-1	TRBD2	TRBJ2-5	CSATSGGAFWEETQYF	TGCAGTGCGACTAGCGGGGGGGCCTTTTGGGAGGAGACCCAGTACTTC
NA	TRBV20-1	TRBD2	TRBJ2-3	CSAPVAGPGTDTQYF	TGCAGTGCTCCCGTAGCGGGACCAGGCACAGATACGCAGTATTTT
once	TRBV24-1	NA	TRBJ2-7	CATGDFGNEQYF	TGTGCCACCGGTGATTTCGGTAATGAGCAGTACTTC
few	TRBV20-1	NA	TRBJ2-7	CSAALTYEQYF	TGCAGTGCTGCCTTAACCTACGAGCAGTACTTC
few	TRBV2	NA	TRBJ1-5	CASSEASGSNQPQHF	TGTGCCAGCAGTGAAGCGTCGGGGAGCAATCAGCCCCAGCATTTT
many	TRBV7-2	TRBD1	TRBJ2-1	CASSYTGVREQFF	TGTGCCAGCAGCTACACAGGGGTACGAGAGCAGTTCTTC
many	TRBV11-2	TRBD2	TRBJ2-7	CASSLGVGGLAVPRQYF	TGTGCCAGCAGCTTAGGGGTTGGCGGACTAGCGGTCCCGCGGCAGTACTTC
NA	TRBV5-1	NA	TRBJ1-1	CASSPGRPNTEAFF	TGCGCCAGCAGCCCGGGTAGGCCCAACACTGAAGCTTTCTTT
NA	TRBV20-1	NA	TRBJ1-1	CSARDPDTEAFF	TGCAGTGCTAGAGATCCGGACACTGAAGCTTTCTTT
many	TRBV5-1	NA	TRBJ1-2	CASSFLGGTLGGGYTF	TGCGCCAGCAGCTTCTTGGGGGGAACTTTGGGAGGTGGCTACACCTTC
few	TRBV11-1	TRBD2	TRBJ2-1	CASSPLFSGLVNEQFF	TGTGCCAGCAGTCCCCTCTTTAGCGGGTTAGTGAATGAGCAGTTCTTC
NA	TRBV10-3	NA	TRBJ2-7	CAISDDEYNEQYF	TGTGCCATCAGTGATGACGAATACAATGAGCAGTACTTC